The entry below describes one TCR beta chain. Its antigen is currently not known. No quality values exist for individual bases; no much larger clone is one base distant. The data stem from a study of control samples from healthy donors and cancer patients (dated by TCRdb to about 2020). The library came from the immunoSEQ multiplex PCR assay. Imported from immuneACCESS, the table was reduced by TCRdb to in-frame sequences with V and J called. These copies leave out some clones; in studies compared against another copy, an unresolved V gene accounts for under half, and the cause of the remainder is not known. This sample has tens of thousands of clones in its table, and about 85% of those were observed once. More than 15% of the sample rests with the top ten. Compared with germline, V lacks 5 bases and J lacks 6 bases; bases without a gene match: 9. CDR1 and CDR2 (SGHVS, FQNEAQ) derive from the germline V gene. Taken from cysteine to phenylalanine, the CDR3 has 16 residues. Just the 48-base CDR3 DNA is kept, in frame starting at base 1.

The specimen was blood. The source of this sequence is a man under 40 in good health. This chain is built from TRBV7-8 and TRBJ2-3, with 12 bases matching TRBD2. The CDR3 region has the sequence CASSPLAGGRGDTQYF. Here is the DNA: TGTGCCAGCAGCCCCCTAGCGGGGGGGCGGGGGGATACGCAGTATTTT.